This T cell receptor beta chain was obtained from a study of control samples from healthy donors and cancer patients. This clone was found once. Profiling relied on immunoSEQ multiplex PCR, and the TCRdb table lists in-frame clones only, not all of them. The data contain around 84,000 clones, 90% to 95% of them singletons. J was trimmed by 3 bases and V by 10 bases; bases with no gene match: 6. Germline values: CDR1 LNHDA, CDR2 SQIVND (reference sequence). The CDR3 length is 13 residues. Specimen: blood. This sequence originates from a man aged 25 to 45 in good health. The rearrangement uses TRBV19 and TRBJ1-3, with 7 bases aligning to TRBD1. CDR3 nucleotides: TGTGCCACTCGACAGGGAGGTGGAAACACCATATATTTT. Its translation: CATRQGGGNTIYF. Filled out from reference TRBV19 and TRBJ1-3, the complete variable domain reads DGGITQSPKYLFRKEGQNVTLSCEQNLNHDAMYWYRQDPGQGLRLIYYSQIVNDFQKGDIAEGYSVSREKKESFPLTVTSAQKNPTAFYLCATRQGGGNTIYFGEGSWLTVV.